The 2 T cell receptor beta chains reported below all come from one sample, sequenced in a study of tumor-infiltrating lymphocytes in primary liver carcinoma. A constant-region primer served to make TCR beta cDNA from about 0.45 ug total RNA. ARM-PCR was slightly modified, and three nested multiplex PCR rounds with it gave rise to the TCR beta libraries. TRBV1-TRBV30 forward primers and a C-beta reverse primer were used in the first two PCR rounds, which each ran for approximately 10 cycles. TCRdb called the multiplex PCR reads again in MiXCR, with one record for every CDR3 protein. Of 100,000 to 120,000 distinct CDR3 sequences in the sample, 82% were seen once. Each 20-30 mg portion of unsorted bulk tissue served as the source for co-extraction of RNA and DNA. The sample comprised liver tumor tissue from sampling region 3. Subset denoted: tumor region T3, left-lateral pole. Receptors originate from a man aged 35 to 55 with primary liver carcinoma and hepatitis B virus infection.

Notes on this clonotype: Here the CDR3 omits its conserved ending phenylalanine or tryptophan, so a read error is the likely source. This sequence joins TRBV6-2 or TRBV6-3 and TRBJ2-5, with D maybe TRBD1 (5 bases). The CDR3 has 14 amino acids. Per germline, CDR1 MNHEY and CDR2 SVGEGT. Trimming removed 4 bases at V and 5 bases at J, with 14 bases between. The CDR3, as DNA: TGTGCCAGCAGTTCACGGACAATTATGGAGACCCAGTACATC. Translated, it gives CASSSRTIMETQYI.

Relative to its sample, this clonotype is medium-sized. The J gene is TRBJ2-1, the V gene TRBV7-9, with a weak D call TRBD1 (5 bases). Germline lookup yields CDR1 SEHNR and CDR2 FQNEAQ (reference sequence). The CDR3 sequence is 14 residues long. Deletions cut 1 base from V and 8 bases from J, with 12 bases between. CDR3 region: CASSLGNTGDEQFF. CDR3 DNA sequence: TGTGCCAGCAGCTTAGGAAATACAGGCGATGAGCAGTTCTTC. Drawing the rest from reference TRBV7-9 and TRBJ2-1, the complete variable domain is DTGVSQNPRHKITKRGQNVTFRCDPISEHNRLYWYRQTLGQGPEFLTYFQNEAQLEKSRLLSDRFSAERPKGSFSTLEIQRTEQGDSAMYLCASSLGNTGDEQFFGPGTRLTVL.